This T cell receptor (beta chain) stems from a study of human T cells and chemical hapten exposure. V was clipped by 5 bases and J by 0 bases, with 12 bases between them. The CDR3 is 15 residues long. From germline, CDR1 is SGHTA and CDR2 FQGNSA. Concerning this clonotype itself: Its antigen is as yet unknown.

TCRdb re-analysed the RACE reads in MiXCR, keeping a single row per CDR3 protein. In the table there are over 85,000 distinct CDR3 sequences, approximately 9.3% of which are singletons. This sample's time point: patch test 2, 6 weeks after DPC sensitization. Regarding treatment: therapeutic diphenylcyclopropenone sensitization with weekly scalp DPC. The study's findings and limits: Among TCRs, those above 1 in 1000 frequency were unaffected by DPC sensitization.

The source is a woman between 40 and 50 years old with alopecia areata. Some clones in this sample may be carry-over from other donors' samples. Here the sequenced sample was whole blood, taken in connection with sensitization to the hapten diphenylcyclopropenone (DPC). The rearrangement uses TRBV7-2 and TRBJ2-3; D gene unclear. The CDR3 sequence: CASSPQSASTDTQYF. The CDR3 DNA reads TGTGCCAGCAGCCCACAGAGCGCTAGCACAGATACGCAGTATTTT. The complete variable domain, with remaining parts taken from reference TRBV7-2 and TRBJ2-3, reads GAGVSQSPSNKVTEKGKDVELRCDPISGHTALYWYRQSLGQGLEFLIYFQGNSAPDKSGLPSDRFSAERTGGSVSTLTIQRTQQEDSAVYLCASSPQSASTDTQYFGPGTRLTVL.